This T cell receptor beta chain was found in a study of T cells after posttransplantation cyclophosphamide. The study, taken as a whole, reports: Recipient CMV seropositivity and CMV reactivation strongly tracked TRB clonality. Later blood repertoires were often dominated by clones from the donor CD8+ memory compartment.

This clone occurred many times. Its antigen is as yet unknown. Sequencing was performed with immunoSEQ multiplex PCR; in TCRdb, only in-frame clones are kept and a portion is missing. The profile covers tens of thousands of clones, none occurring a single time. The CDR3 sequence is 17 residues long. V was shortened by 1 base and J by 1 base, with 14 bases between the two germline ends. Germline V gene sequence: CDR1 MGHRA, CDR2 YSYEKL. This TCR was recovered from a young man in good health and a related stem cell transplant donor. The V call is TRBV4-1, the J call TRBJ2-4, with D perhaps matching TRBD2 (7 bases). Sequencing was performed on PBMCs. The CDR3 protein is CASSQGGGAVAKNIQYF. CDR3 nucleotides: TGCGCCAGCAGCCAAGGTGGGGGGGCCGTTGCCAAAAACATTCAGTACTTC.